A single sample gave rise to the 12 T cell receptor beta chains below, sequenced in a study of molecular identifiers for immune sequencing clone quantification. In TCRdb, the PCR reads were re-called with MiXCR into one record per CDR3 protein. Among about 630,000 distinct CDR3 sequences listed, about 25% were seen once. The sample consisted of naive CD8+ T cells from blood, with Jurkat cell RNA spiked in. The subset is: FACS-sorted CD8+CD4-CCR7+CD45RA+ naive T cells. Every receptor here comes from a human donor in good health. Some libraries in this study had Jurkat cell RNA spiked in.

This sequence joins TRBV18 and TRBJ2-1; weak D call: TRBD2 (7 bases). The CDR3 loop spans 18 amino acids. Trimming stripped 6 bases from V and 4 bases from J, with 25 bases between. Germline CDR1 reads KGHSH; CDR2 reads LQKENI. Here the CDR3 reads CASSPGGLAERPYNEQFF. The CDR3 coding sequence is TGTGCCAGCTCCCCGGGGGGCCTGGCGGAGCGGCCTTACAATGAGCAGTTCTTC.

The chain uses TRBV12-3 or TRBV12-4 and TRBJ1-2; D call uncertain. The CDR3 extends over 13 amino acids. V lost 5 bases, J lost 0 bases, and 7 bases lay in between. The CDR3 loop is CASSPTSNYGYTF. The CDR3 nucleotides read TGTGCCAGCAGTCCAACCTCTAACTATGGCTACACCTTC.

J is TRBJ1-2 and V is TRBV4-3; D unclear. Germline-derived CDR1 and CDR2 are LGHNA and YSLEER. The V gene lost 0 bases and the J gene lost 8 bases, with 10 bases spanning the gap. This CDR3 comprises 13 residues. DNA for the CDR3: TGCGCCAGCAGCCAAGACAGGTCGAGCGGCTACACCTTC. Its protein product is CASSQDRSSGYTF.

This clonotype appeared a few times. The chain is built from TRBV20-1 and TRBJ2-5; TRBD1 agrees at 8 bases. J gave up 1 base and V 2 bases, and 15 bases lay outside the gene matches. Germline values: CDR1 DFQATT, CDR2 SNEGSKA (reference sequence). The CDR3 has 18 amino acids. The CDR3 bases are TGCAGTGCTAGAAATCTGGACAGGGCTCCCCTATTCCAAGAGACCCAGTACTTC. It translates to CSARNLDRAPLFQETQYF.

On this clonotype: A read error is possible here, since a much larger clone lies one base away. The chain couples TRBV2 to TRBJ2-3, with D unresolved. Trimming pared 6 bases from V and 2 bases from J, leaving 9 bases between. The CDR3 contains 13 residues. CDR1 and CDR2 (germline): SNHLY, FYNNEI. The CDR3 DNA is TGTGCCAGCAGGCGCAGGTCCACAGATACGCAGTATTTT. It specifies CASRRRSTDTQYF.

This clonotype was picked up one time. The junction shows a germline mismatch at one end, possibly a read error. The genes are TRBV4-1 and TRBJ2-3; TRBD2 might be the D (6 bases). Per the germline V gene, CDR1 is MGHRA and CDR2 is YSYEKL. The CDR3 sequence is 15 residues long. Written as DNA, the CDR3 is TGCGCCAGCAGCCAAGACGGGGGTGGCACAGGTACGCAGTATTTT. It translates to CASSQDGGGTGTQYF.

The V and J genes are TRBV6-1 and TRBJ2-1, with 7 bases fitting TRBD1. The V and J ends lost 7 bases and 4 bases, in that order; junction bases with no gene match: 10. The CDR3 length is 15 residues. Germline V CDR1 and CDR2: MNHNS, SASEGT. CDR3 DNA sequence: TGTGCCAGCAATATGTGGGACAGTAAATACAATGAGCAGTTCTTC. The encoded protein is CASNMWDSKYNEQFF.

This clonotype was seen repeatedly, ten times or more. V and J are TRBV7-6 and TRBJ2-7; perhaps TRBD1 as D (5 bases). Germline CDR1 reads SGHVS; CDR2 reads FNYEAQ. CDR3 length: 14 amino acids. V was trimmed by 6 bases and J by 1 base, leaving 13 bases between them. The CDR3 sequence: CASSLTPGSYEQYF. The CDR3 DNA sequence: TGTGCCAGCAGTTTAACTCCAGGGTCCTACGAGCAGTACTTC.

On this clonotype: This may arise from a read error, as a much more abundant clone is one base away. The rearrangement joins TRBV6-2 or TRBV6-3 to TRBJ1-1, with D hard to call. From germline, CDR1 is MNHEY and CDR2 SVGEGT. CDR3 size: 11 residues. CDR3: CASGYGSEAFF. DNA for the CDR3: TGTGCCAGCGGTTACGGTTCTGAAGCTTTCTTT.

This clonotype was counted once. A much more abundant neighbour one base away suggests this may be a read error. The genes are TRBV4-3 and TRBJ2-5; TRBD1 matches at 7 bases. Trimming cost V 3 bases and J 2 bases; bases outside gene matches: 3. The CDR3 has 14 residues. Germline CDR1 is LGHNA and CDR2 is YSLEER. The CDR3 nucleotides read TGCGCCAGCAGCCACAGACAGGGACAAGAGACCCAGTACTTC. Its protein is CASSHRQGQETQYF.

The rearrangement uses TRBV30 and TRBJ1-2; D is unresolved. With 0 bases removed from V and 5 bases from J, the gap between germline ends came to 4 bases. The CDR3 extends over 11 amino acids. Germline lookup yields CDR1 GTSNPN and CDR2 SVGIG (reference sequence). Here the CDR3 DNA reads TGTGCCTGGAGTGTACCATATGGCTACACCTTC. Its translation: CAWSVPYGYTF. The full variable domain, with the rest looked up from reference TRBV30 and TRBJ1-2, is SQTIHQWPATLVQPVGSPLSLECTVEGTSNPNLYWYRQAAGRGLQLLFYSVGIGQISSEVPQNLSASRPQDRQFILSSKKLLLSDSGFYLCAWSVPYGYTFGSGTRLTVV.

The genes are TRBV20-1 and TRBJ2-7; 11 positions agree with TRBD2. The germline V gene encodes CDR1 DFQATT and CDR2 SNEGSKA (reference sequence). The CDR3 length is 14 residues. V gave up 2 bases and J gave up 5 bases; unmatched junction bases: 5. The CDR3 bases are TGCAGTGCTAGATATCTAGCGGGGGGCCACGAGCAGTACTTC. It is translated as CSARYLAGGHEQYF.